This is a list of T cell receptor beta chains from one sample in a study of blood T cell repertoires in COVID-19. The protocol was immunoSEQ multiplex PCR, while the TCRdb copy is restricted to in-frame clones and leaves out a portion. The sample includes approximately 210,000 clones, 80% of them seen just once. Sequencing was performed on PBMCs or T cells enriched from blood (not recorded which). The receptor source for this set is a man in his thirties or forties with acute COVID-19. Both conserved end residues are part of each CDR3. Fields, in order: CDR3 protein, CDR3 DNA, clone size, V gene, J gene, D gene. A D gene is named only where the DNA matches it firmly. For some rows the clone size is stated as once, few or many, or as a class when expanded; others skip it.

CDR3 protein: CASSQGLLAGGNEQFF
CDR3 DNA: TGTGCCAGCAGCCAAGGTTTGCTAGCGGGGGGGAATGAGCAGTTCTTC
clone size: .
V gene: TRBV3-1/TRBV3-2
J gene: TRBJ2-1
D gene: TRBD2

CDR3 protein: CASSSGLANEQFF
CDR3 DNA: TGTGCCAGCAGCTCGGGACTAGCCAATGAGCAGTTCTTC
clone size: few
V gene: TRBV7-9
J gene: TRBJ2-1
D gene: TRBD2

CDR3 protein: CASSRRDLNEQFF
CDR3 DNA: TGTGCCAGCAGCCGAAGGGACTTAAATGAGCAGTTCTTC
clone size: .
V gene: TRBV11-3
J gene: TRBJ2-1
D gene: .

CDR3 protein: CASSQDGSVDTIYF
CDR3 DNA: TGTGCCAGCAGCCAAGACGGGTCGGTTGACACCATATATTTT
clone size: .
V gene: TRBV9
J gene: TRBJ1-3
D gene: .

CDR3 protein: CASSQATQGNTEAFF
CDR3 DNA: TGCGCCAGCAGCCAAGCAACCCAGGGGAACACTGAAGCTTTCTTT
clone size: .
V gene: TRBV4-1
J gene: TRBJ1-1
D gene: .

CDR3 protein: CASSYDGTADSPLHF
CDR3 DNA: TGCGCCAGCAGCTACGACGGGACAGCCGATTCACCCCTCCACTTT
clone size: .
V gene: TRBV5-1
J gene: TRBJ1-6
D gene: TRBD1

CDR3 protein: CASSQPEGRTSGPYEQYF
CDR3 DNA: TGTGCCAGCAGCCAACCCGAGGGGAGGACTAGCGGGCCCTACGAGCAGTACTTC
clone size: .
V gene: TRBV2
J gene: TRBJ2-7
D gene: TRBD2

CDR3 protein: CASSQAGAGNSPLHF
CDR3 DNA: TGTGCCAGCAGCCAAGCGGGAGCGGGCAATTCACCCCTCCACTTT
clone size: .
V gene: TRBV14
J gene: TRBJ1-6
D gene: .

CDR3 protein: CASSLDRVNTEAFF
CDR3 DNA: TGTGCCAGCAGCCTTGACAGGGTGAACACTGAAGCTTTCTTT
clone size: .
V gene: TRBV5-5
J gene: TRBJ1-1
D gene: TRBD1

CDR3 protein: CASSLGQGSYEQYF
CDR3 DNA: TGTGCCAGCAGCTTGGGACAGGGGTCCTACGAGCAGTACTTC
clone size: .
V gene: TRBV5-6
J gene: TRBJ2-7
D gene: TRBD1

CDR3 protein: CASSLGGRASGNTIYF
CDR3 DNA: TGCGCCAGCAGCTTGGGTGGCAGGGCCTCTGGAAACACCATATATTTT
clone size: .
V gene: TRBV5-1
J gene: TRBJ1-3
D gene: .

CDR3 protein: CASSSGGYEQYF
CDR3 DNA: TGTGCCAGTAGTTCAGGAGGCTACGAGCAGTACTTC
clone size: .
V gene: TRBV19
J gene: TRBJ2-7
D gene: .

CDR3 protein: CASSLLGAYGYTF
CDR3 DNA: TGTGCCAGCAGTTTACTGGGCGCCTATGGCTACACCTTC
clone size: .
V gene: TRBV28
J gene: TRBJ1-2
D gene: .

CDR3 protein: CASSSRQGSGYTF
CDR3 DNA: TGCGCCAGCAGCTCGCGACAGGGCTCTGGCTACACCTTC
clone size: .
V gene: TRBV5-1
J gene: TRBJ1-2
D gene: TRBD1

CDR3 protein: CASSEGGTNEKLFF
CDR3 DNA: TGTGCCAGCAGCGAGGGGGGGACTAATGAAAAACTGTTTTTT
clone size: .
V gene: TRBV9
J gene: TRBJ1-4
D gene: .

CDR3 protein: CASSQTALAGNEQYF
CDR3 DNA: TGTGCCAGCAGCCAAACGGCACTAGCGGGGAACGAGCAGTACTTC
clone size: .
V gene: TRBV4-2
J gene: TRBJ2-7
D gene: TRBD2

CDR3 protein: CATNRGGYEQYF
CDR3 DNA: TGTGCCACCAACCGGGGGGGGTACGAGCAGTACTTC
clone size: .
V gene: TRBV2
J gene: TRBJ2-7
D gene: TRBD2

CDR3 protein: CASSQDDRGSHEQYF
CDR3 DNA: TGTGCCAGCAGCCAGGACGACAGGGGGTCCCACGAGCAGTACTTC
clone size: .
V gene: TRBV7-3
J gene: TRBJ2-7
D gene: TRBD1

CDR3 protein: CASRVDRVGQPQHF
CDR3 DNA: TGTGCCAGCAGGGTAGACAGGGTTGGTCAGCCCCAGCATTTT
clone size: .
V gene: TRBV6-5
J gene: TRBJ1-5
D gene: TRBD1

CDR3 protein: CASSLLAGRGTDTQYF
CDR3 DNA: TGCGCCAGCAGTTTACTAGCGGGAAGAGGCACAGATACGCAGTATTTT
clone size: once
V gene: TRBV10-1
J gene: TRBJ2-3
D gene: TRBD2

CDR3 protein: CASNGEDTQYF
CDR3 DNA: TGTGCCAGTAACGGGGAAGATACGCAGTATTTT
clone size: .
V gene: TRBV19
J gene: TRBJ2-3
D gene: .

CDR3 protein: CASSSGTATYEQYF
CDR3 DNA: TGTGCCAGCAGCTCCGGGACAGCAACCTACGAGCAGTACTTC
clone size: .
V gene: TRBV5-4
J gene: TRBJ2-7
D gene: TRBD1

CDR3 protein: CASSQVGGATEAFF
CDR3 DNA: TGTGCCAGCAGCCAAGTAGGGGGAGCTACTGAAGCTTTCTTT
clone size: .
V gene: TRBV3-1/TRBV3-2
J gene: TRBJ1-1
D gene: .

CDR3 protein: CASSLGQKAMNTEAFF
CDR3 DNA: TGCGCCAGCAGCTTGGGACAGAAAGCTATGAACACTGAAGCTTTCTTT
clone size: .
V gene: TRBV5-1
J gene: TRBJ1-1
D gene: .